This TCR beta chain was profiled in a study of T cells after yellow fever vaccination. Looked up from germline, CDR1 is SGHTA and CDR2 is FQGNSA. The CDR3 length is 14 residues. Trimming shortened V by 3 bases and J by 3 bases, and 12 bases separated the two germline ends. Broader study findings: Clones from primary vaccination mostly reappeared after the booster (roughly 95% CD4, just over 85% CD8). High-abundance clonotypes from the bulk population could contaminate FACS-sorted repertoires. Researchers noted that a small share of clonotypes showed up in both CD4 and CD8 compartments.

5'RACE template switching added a universal primer site and UMIs to TCR cDNA. TCRdb recomputed calls from the 5' RACE reads with MiXCR, one row per CDR3 protein. This sample has around 350,000 distinct CDR3 sequences, with approximately 5.7% found just once. On this clonotype itself: What it recognizes is unknown.

The source of this sequence is a man under 40 who received the YFV17D yellow fever vaccine. The sequencing used PBMCs, collected 5 days after the yellow fever booster vaccination. The chain links TRBV7-2 to TRBJ2-7; D is perhaps TRBD1 (5 bases). The DNA of the CDR3 is TGTGCCAGCAGCTTCCAGGGATACCTCTACGAGCAGTACTTC. This gives the protein CASSFQGYLYEQYF.